Sequencing of this TCR beta chain was carried out in a study of CD8 T cells in ankylosing spondylitis. Study results and limitations: Ankylosing spondylitis blood seemed to carry a telltale TCR beta motif made of several highly homologous variants. Earlier work had already found some motif variants in reactive arthritis synovial fluid and blood. Matched ankylosing spondylitis synovial fluid reportedly showed significant enrichment of disease-linked clones.

Notes on this clonotype: Antigen: not known.

Germline CDR1 and CDR2: DFQATT and SNEGSKA (reference sequence). The V and J ends lost 3 bases and 1 base respectively, with 15 bases between them. The CDR3 runs to 15 residues. TCR beta libraries were made by quantitative 5'-RACE with molecular barcodes. TCRdb called the 5' RACE reads again in MiXCR, with one record for every CDR3 protein. The data hold approximately 520,000 distinct CDR3 sequences, with roughly 5.3% observed a single time. The J gene is TRBJ2-5, the V gene TRBV20-1, with D possibly being TRBD1 or TRBD2 (5 bases each). Source material: blood, either unsorted or a sorted T cell fraction (not recorded which). This clonotype was sampled from a male donor with ankylosing spondylitis. DNA for the CDR3: TGCAGTGCTAGGGGGGAAATGGGTTCCCAAGAGACCCAGTACTTC. Its protein is CSARGEMGSQETQYF.